This T cell receptor beta chain was sequenced for a study of CD8 T cells in Susac syndrome. Through negative isolation, CD4+ and CD8+ T cells were obtained, while TEMRA cells were enriched using FACS. Reverse transcription of 0.5 to 1 ug RNA was performed with random hexamers. TCRdb processed the immunoSEQ multiplex PCR reads anew with MiXCR; each CDR3 protein has one entry. This table holds about 300,000 distinct CDR3 sequences, almost 85% found once. CDR3 length: 13 amino acids. CDR1 GTSNPN and CDR2 SVGIG come from the germline V gene (reference sequence). This clonotype has only a few counts. The sequenced material came from CD8+ T cells from PBMCs. The V gene is TRBV30, the J gene TRBJ2-7, with TRBD2 identical over 7 bases. This receptor was identified in a human donor with multiple sclerosis. The DNA of the CDR3 is TGTGCGGGTAGGGAGGGTAGCTCCTACGAGCAGTACTTC. It specifies CAGREGSSYEQYF.